The subject of this entry is one TCR beta chain. What it binds is not known. The data were produced by immunoSEQ multiplex PCR, yet TCRdb's version contains in-frame clones alone and is incomplete. The table lists tens of thousands of clones, less than 85% of them singletons. After removal of 3 bases from V and 4 bases from J, the junction contained 11 bases not matched to a gene. This CDR3 contains 16 residues. In germline, CDR1 is KGHSH, CDR2 LQKENI. The sample comes from a study of memory CD4+ T cells and cytomegalovirus serostatus. In the study overall: Healthy Belgian adult donors included roughly nine CMV-positive and 24 CMV-negative people. General study points: A US-trained random forest predicted CMV serostatus with median AUC around 0.9. Each of approximately 63 CMV-associated TCRbeta sequences occurred in one to five individuals.

The sort gate was single viable CD3+CD4+CD8-CD45RO+ cells for memory CD4+ T cells. The sequence was obtained from an adult in good health and CMV-seronegative. Input material: memory CD4+ T cells from blood. This chain links TRBV18 with TRBJ1-2; 7 bases are shared with TRBD1. The CDR3 here is CASSPLARDSPYGYTF. CDR3 nucleotides: TGTGCCAGCTCACCGCTAGCAAGGGACAGTCCCTATGGCTACACCTTC.